These T cell receptor beta chains were read from a single sample in a study of OX40 agonist ivuxolimab in advanced cancers. Generated by immunoSEQ multiplex PCR, the TCRdb table keeps only in-frame clones and is missing some. The profile covers some 40,000 clones, with over 60% appearing a single time and 7.5% to 10% taken by the ten largest. This sample comprised CD4+ or CD8+ T cells sorted from blood, obtained in a trial of the OX40 agonist ivuxolimab. All receptors come from an adult with an advanced solid tumor such as melanoma, head and neck, liver or kidney cancer. CDR3s include the opening cysteine and the closing phenylalanine or tryptophan. Each record gives: J gene, D gene, CDR3 length, clone size, V gene, CDR3 DNA, CDR3 protein. The D gene is left open where the match is weak. The listing skips clone size in some rows; elsewhere it reads once, few, many or a size class.

TRBJ2-4,NA,19,NA,TRBV18,TGTGCCAGCTCAACCTCTGGCGGGGTGAGTTTGGGAGCCAAAAACATTCAGTACTTC,CASSTSGGVSLGAKNIQYF
TRBJ2-7,NA,14,NA,TRBV27,TGTGCCAGCAGTTGGGGGGGGCGCTCCTACGAGCAGTACTTC,CASSWGGRSYEQYF
TRBJ2-1,TRBD2,15,NA,TRBV2,TGTGCCAGCAGTACAAGCGGGGCCTCCTACAATGAGCAGTTCTTC,CASSTSGASYNEQFF
TRBJ1-5,TRBD1,16,NA,TRBV2,TGTGCCAGCAGTGGGCATACGACAGGGAGGGATCAGCCCCAGCATTTT,CASSGHTTGRDQPQHF
TRBJ2-7,NA,14,once,TRBV6-1,TGTGCCAGCCTTGAGGTGGCTTTGTCGGACGAGCAGTACTTC,CASLEVALSDEQYF
TRBJ2-1,TRBD2,18,once,TRBV5-4,TGTGCCAGCAGCTTGCAAGCGGGAGGGCCTACGTCCTACAATGAGCAGTTCTTC,CASSLQAGGPTSYNEQFF
TRBJ1-1,NA,13,NA,TRBV5-4,TGTGCCAGTCAGGGGTTTGGATTCACTGAAGCTTTCTTT,CASQGFGFTEAFF
TRBJ2-1,TRBD2,15,NA,TRBV9,TGTGCCAGCAGCGTAGAAGTCGGGAGGGCCGGTGAGCAGTTCTTC,CASSVEVGRAGEQFF
TRBJ2-2,NA,12,NA,TRBV4-1,TGCGCCAGCAGCCTCGGAACCGGGGAGCTGTTTTTT,CASSLGTGELFF
TRBJ1-2,NA,13,NA,TRBV7-8,TGTGCCAGCAGCTTAGTGGGGGAAGATGGCTACACCTTC,CASSLVGEDGYTF
TRBJ2-1,NA,15,NA,TRBV6-1,TGTGCCAGCAGGCCTCCGGGACAAGTCTACAATGAGCAGTTCTTC,CASRPPGQVYNEQFF
TRBJ1-4,TRBD1,14,once,TRBV5-4,TGTGCCAGCAGCTCCGGACAGGGGGATGAAAAACTGTTTTTT,CASSSGQGDEKLFF
TRBJ2-1,TRBD1,15,NA,TRBV7-9,TGTGCCAGCAGCATGCAGGGGGCAGGTAGAAATGAGCAGTTCTTC,CASSMQGAGRNEQFF
TRBJ2-1,TRBD1,15,NA,TRBV7-8,TGTGCCAGCAGTTCGGACAGGGGCTCCTACAATGAGCAGTTCTTC,CASSSDRGSYNEQFF
TRBJ1-2,TRBD1,16,NA,TRBV6-6,TGTGCCAGCAGTTTACCCTCCGGGACAGGGCAGGATGGCTACACCTTC,CASSLPSGTGQDGYTF
TRBJ2-3,NA,12,NA,TRBV28,TGTGCCAGCAGTTCAAACACAGATACGCAGTATTTT,CASSSNTDTQYF
TRBJ1-3,NA,14,NA,TRBV6-5,TGTGCCAGCACCGTGGACAAAACTGGAAACACCATATATTTT,CASTVDKTGNTIYF
TRBJ2-1,NA,11,few,TRBV2,TGTGCCAGCAGGCGCTACAATGAGCAGTTCTTC,CASRRYNEQFF
TRBJ2-3,TRBD1,15,NA,TRBV2,TGTGCCAGCAGGGGTCGACAGGGACCCACAGATACGCAGTATTTT,CASRGRQGPTDTQYF
TRBJ1-2,TRBD1,14,NA,TRBV6-5,TGTGCCAGCAGTGACCCCGGGACAGGGGTCGGCTACACCTTC,CASSDPGTGVGYTF
TRBJ2-3,NA,13,NA,TRBV11-2,TGTGCCAGCAGCACTAACTTCGGAGATACGCAGTATTTT,CASSTNFGDTQYF
TRBJ2-5,TRBD2,13,few,TRBV28,TGTGCAGGGGCTAGCGGCTTCCAAGAGACCCAGTACTTC,CAGASGFQETQYF
TRBJ2-1,NA,15,NA,TRBV5-5,TGTGCCAGCAGCTCCACCCCCCAAGCCTACAATGAGCAGTTCTTC,CASSSTPQAYNEQFF
TRBJ2-5,NA,15,NA,TRBV5-4,TGTGCCAGCAGCGTGCCGGGACATCGTAGCGAGACCCAGTACTTC,CASSVPGHRSETQYF
TRBJ2-7,TRBD1,14,medium-sized,TRBV19,TGTGCCAGTAGTATGACAGGGAGCTCCTACGAGCAGTACTTC,CASSMTGSSYEQYF
TRBJ2-7,NA,15,few,TRBV6-4,TGTGCCAGCAGTGACTCAACGGGGAAGGGCTACGAGCAGTACTTC,CASSDSTGKGYEQYF
TRBJ2-6,TRBD2,19,few,TRBV6-1,TGTGCCAGCAGTGAAGGCGGGGGTACAGGACGCTCTGGGGCCAACGTCCTGACTTTC,CASSEGGGTGRSGANVLTF
TRBJ2-3,TRBD2,15,NA,TRBV5-4,TGTGCCAGCAGCTCTACTAGCGGGAGGGCAGATACGCAGTATTTT,CASSSTSGRADTQYF
TRBJ2-7,TRBD2,18,NA,TRBV5-4,TGTGCCAGCAGCTTGACCAGCGGGAGGGCCCTTGTTCAGGACGAGCAGTACTTC,CASSLTSGRALVQDEQYF
TRBJ2-5,NA,15,NA,TRBV9,TGTGCCAGCAGCGTAGGAGACGGGGGCTGGGAGACCCAGTACTTC,CASSVGDGGWETQYF
TRBJ1-2,TRBD1,17,NA,TRBV2,TGTGCCAGCATCCGGGACAGGGGCGTAATCTCTAACTATGGCTACACCTTC,CASIRDRGVISNYGYTF
TRBJ1-2,TRBD1,16,NA,TRBV11-2,TGTGCCAGCAGCCGACAGGGTATAGACCGTATCCAAGGCTACACCTTC,CASSRQGIDRIQGYTF
TRBJ2-7,NA,13,NA,TRBV18,TGTGCCAGCTCATCGGACTCGTTTCGCGAGCAGTACTTC,CASSSDSFREQYF
TRBJ1-5,NA,15,NA,TRBV7-9,TGTGCCAGCAGCTTGGACACCTCTAGCAATCAGCCCCAGCATTTT,CASSLDTSSNQPQHF
TRBJ2-5,TRBD2,14,NA,TRBV2,TGTGCCAGCAGTGTTCTAGCGGGGGAGGAGACCCAGTACTTC,CASSVLAGEETQYF
TRBJ1-2,TRBD1,13,NA,TRBV6-6,TGTGCCAGCAGATGGACAGGGAACTATGGCTACACCTTC,CASRWTGNYGYTF
TRBJ2-2,NA,15,NA,TRBV28,TGTGCCAGCAGTCTAGGGTCTAGAGTCACCGGGGAGCTGTTTTTT,CASSLGSRVTGELFF
TRBJ2-4,NA,15,NA,TRBV7-2,TGTGCCAGCAGCTTAGCGCGGAGCCAGGGGAACATTCAGTACTTC,CASSLARSQGNIQYF
TRBJ2-1,NA,14,NA,TRBV6-5,TGTGCCAGCAGGAATATCGGACAGTACAATGAGCAGTTCTTC,CASRNIGQYNEQFF
TRBJ1-2,TRBD1,15,NA,TRBV6-1,TGTGCCAGCAGTGAGGGCCTGACAGGGAACTATGGCTACACCTTC,CASSEGLTGNYGYTF
TRBJ1-2,NA,15,NA,TRBV27,TGTGCCAGCAGTTTATTTGGGACCGGGGGGCGAGGCTACACCTTC,CASSLFGTGGRGYTF
TRBJ1-6,TRBD1,15,few,TRBV10-2,TGCGCCAGCCGCGGTGGGACAGGGTGGAATTCACCCCTCCACTTT,CASRGGTGWNSPLHF
TRBJ2-7,NA,13,once,TRBV7-8,TGTGCCAGCAGCTTATCTGGGGGATACGAGCAGTACTTC,CASSLSGGYEQYF
TRBJ2-7,NA,14,NA,TRBV6-5,TGTGCCAGCAGAATGGGCGGGGCCCTGCTCGAGCAGTACTTC,CASRMGGALLEQYF
TRBJ1-5,TRBD1,17,NA,TRBV4-1,TGCGCCAGCAGCCAAACTACCTCAGGGGGGAGCAATCAGCCCCAGCATTTT,CASSQTTSGGSNQPQHF
TRBJ1-2,TRBD1,14,NA,TRBV28,TGTGCCAGCAGGCCTGGACAGGGCCTGGGAGGCTACACCTTC,CASRPGQGLGGYTF
TRBJ1-5,TRBD1,13,NA,TRBV5-8,TGTGCCAGCAGTCAACAGGGGAGCCAGCCCCAGCATTTT,CASSQQGSQPQHF
TRBJ2-4,NA,15,once,TRBV9,TGTGCCAGCAGCTTAAACGGGGTATCCAAAAACATTCAGTACTTC,CASSLNGVSKNIQYF
TRBJ2-7,NA,14,NA,TRBV7-2,TGTGCCAGCAGCCAGTCTCGGGGCCCCTACGAGCAGTACTTC,CASSQSRGPYEQYF
TRBJ1-1,TRBD1,14,NA,TRBV11-2,TGTGCCAGCAGCTTAGACCAGGGGGGGACTGAAGCTTTCTTT,CASSLDQGGTEAFF
TRBJ2-2,TRBD1,15,NA,TRBV19,TGTGCCAGTAAACTGGGGGACAGGCCCACCGGGGAGCTGTTTTTT,CASKLGDRPTGELFF
TRBJ2-7,TRBD1,15,NA,TRBV19,TGTGCCAGTAGTATAGCAGGGGGCAGCTCCTACGAGCAGTACTTC,CASSIAGGSSYEQYF
TRBJ2-2,TRBD1,16,NA,TRBV10-3,TGTGCCATCAGGCCCGACAGGGGAGGGAACACCGGGGAGCTGTTTTTT,CAIRPDRGGNTGELFF